The entry that follows covers one T cell receptor (beta chain) sequence. Its antigen is still unknown. Per-base qualities were not stored, and no clone one base away is much larger. Genomic DNA was extracted with the Qiagen DNeasy kit from unsorted PBMCs and from negatively selected CD4+ and CD8+ fractions. TCR beta CDR3 regions were subjected to amplification by immunoSEQ multiplex PCR with primers that anneal to V and J segments. A synthetic immune receptor repertoire was used to minimize amplification bias, and any residual bias was removed computationally once sequencing was done. Turning to the authors' computational methods: Repertoire diversity was quantified as the Shannon entropy index using custom Python scripts. Unsorted, CD4+ and CD8+ repertoires were analyzed separately, except for combined analyses in which CD4+ and CD8+ sequences were merged in silico. Clonal expansion was defined as at least a 2-fold frequency increase after treatment relative to C1D1, with a pseudocount of 0.5 for undetected baseline clones. Clones with 0 or 1 copy at C1D1 were classified as singleton clones, and clones with 2 or more copies were classified as non-singleton clones. By matching protein sequences in sorted samples from the same patient, clones expanded in unsorted samples were annotated as CD4+, CD8+ or unknown. Diversity changes from C1D1 to C4D1 were tested in paired samples using Wilcoxon tests. In its TCRdb copy, this immuneACCESS table keeps in-frame sequences only and misses some clones. Where compared with another copy, unresolved V genes explain less than half of these, and the others have no known cause. That table is the source of V, J and clone size, and D and trimming were worked out from the DNA. Here the sample has around 66,000 clones; 71% occur a single time. Of the sample, less than 9.5% is held by the ten largest clones.

These data come from a study of PD-1 blockade in classical Hodgkin lymphoma (dated by TCRdb to about 2020). As for the study more broadly: Nivolumab dosing was 3 mg/kg intravenously every 2 weeks, continuing until either disease progression or unacceptable toxicity. To define a peripheral blood immune signature of response to PD-1 blockade in classical Hodgkin lymphoma, the study combined TCR beta sequencing with CyTOF.

CDR1 and CDR2 (SQVTM, ANQGSEA) derive from the germline V gene. The CDR3 numbers 20 residues from cysteine through phenylalanine. Only CDR3 DNA is held: 60 bases, read in frame from base 1. The germline V and J ends show losses of 3 bases and 1 base respectively, and no gene match explains 23 bases of the junction. The intended sense of this specimen's time point label: cycle 2 day 1 (C2D1) of nivolumab. Every trial patient had relapsed following autologous stem cell transplantation, and prior brentuximab vedotin exposure was what differed among cohorts A, B and C. The trial cohort was composed of under 70 patients with relapsed/refractory classical Hodgkin lymphoma, for whom complete response, partial response or progressive disease was recorded as best overall response. Trial patients were treated with single-agent nivolumab in the multi-cohort phase II CheckMate 205 trial. An independent review committee assessed best overall response by applying the 2007 International Working Group response criteria. Trial PBMCs were obtained immediately prior to nivolumab initiation (C1D1) and on therapy at cycle 2 day 1 and cycle 4 day 1. After peripheral blood was drawn into 8 mL Vacutainer Cell Preparation Tubes, PBMCs were isolated by centrifugation and then cryopreserved.

General conclusions and limits of the study: Trial patients achieving complete response had baseline diversity similar to newly diagnosed patients, whereas partial responders and progressors had significantly lower diversity. CD4+ but not CD8+ TCR diversity rose significantly by C4D1 (p=0.0027 vs p=0.16), most apparent in complete responders (p=0.02). Lower diversity was observed in patients in whom nivolumab was started less than 1 year after ASCT, and these patients were excluded from later analyses so that confounding by immune reconstitution would be avoided. Newly diagnosed patients were reported to have lower baseline TCR diversity than healthy donors, and relapsed/refractory patients were reported to have lower baseline TCR diversity still. The study covered only a single clinical trial cohort, and the causes of the repertoire differences, possibly disease activity or prior therapy, were still not defined.

The receptor comes from a human donor with classical Hodgkin lymphoma. The sample here was peripheral blood mononuclear cells (PBMCs), taken before the second cycle of nivolumab. The rearranged chain carries TRBV29-1 and TRBJ1-2; 7 junctional bases match TRBD1. The CDR3 region reads CSVDDYTDWDSEHLNYGYTF. At the DNA level, the sequence is TGCAGCGTTGACGACTATACGGACTGGGACAGCGAGCACCTTAACTATGGCTACACCTTC. With the portions outside the CDR3 filled from the reference TRBV29-1 and TRBJ1-2 genes, the complete variable region becomes SAVISQKPSRDICQRGTSLTIQCQVDSQVTMMFWYRQQPGQSLTLIATANQGSEATYESGFVIDKFPISRPNLTFSTLTVSNMSPEDSSIYLCSVDDYTDWDSEHLNYGYTFGSGTRLTVV.